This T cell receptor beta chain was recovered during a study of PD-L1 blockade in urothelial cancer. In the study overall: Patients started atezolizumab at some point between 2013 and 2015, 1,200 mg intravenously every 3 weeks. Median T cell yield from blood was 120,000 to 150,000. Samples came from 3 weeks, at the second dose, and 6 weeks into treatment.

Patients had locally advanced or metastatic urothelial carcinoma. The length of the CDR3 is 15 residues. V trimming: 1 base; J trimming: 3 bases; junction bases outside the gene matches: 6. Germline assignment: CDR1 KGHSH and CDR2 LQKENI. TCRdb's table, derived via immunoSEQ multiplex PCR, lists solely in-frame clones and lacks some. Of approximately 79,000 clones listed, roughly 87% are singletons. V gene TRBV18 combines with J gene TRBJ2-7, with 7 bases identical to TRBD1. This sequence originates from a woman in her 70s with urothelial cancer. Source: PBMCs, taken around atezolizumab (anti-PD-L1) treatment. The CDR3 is CASSPRTGGDYEQYF. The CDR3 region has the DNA TGTGCCAGCTCACCACGGACAGGTGGCGACTACGAGCAGTACTTC.